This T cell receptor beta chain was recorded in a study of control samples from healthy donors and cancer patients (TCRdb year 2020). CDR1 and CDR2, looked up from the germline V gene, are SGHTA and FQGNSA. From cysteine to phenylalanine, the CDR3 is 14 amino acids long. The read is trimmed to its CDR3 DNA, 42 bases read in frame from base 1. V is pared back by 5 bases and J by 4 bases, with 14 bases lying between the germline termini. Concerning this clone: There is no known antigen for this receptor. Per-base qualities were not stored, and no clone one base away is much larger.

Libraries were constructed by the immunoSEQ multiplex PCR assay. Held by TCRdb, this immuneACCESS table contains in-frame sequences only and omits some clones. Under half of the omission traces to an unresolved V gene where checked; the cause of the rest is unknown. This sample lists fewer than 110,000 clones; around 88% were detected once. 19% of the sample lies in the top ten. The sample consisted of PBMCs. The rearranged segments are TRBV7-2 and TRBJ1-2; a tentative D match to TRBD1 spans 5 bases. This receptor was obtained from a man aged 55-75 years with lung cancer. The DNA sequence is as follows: TGTGCCAGCAGCGCCCGACAGAACCTCTATGGCTACACCTTC. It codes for CASSARQNLYGYTF. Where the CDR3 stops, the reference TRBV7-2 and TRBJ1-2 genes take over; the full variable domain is GAGVSQSPSNKVTEKGKDVELRCDPISGHTALYWYRQSLGQGLEFLIYFQGNSAPDKSGLPSDRFSAERTGGSVSTLTIQRTQQEDSAVYLCASSARQNLYGYTFGSGTRLTVV.